This TCR beta chain was sequenced during a study of cytomegalovirus exposure and HLA in healthy donors (dated by TCRdb to about 2017). A note on the overall study: In an earlier analysis of about 560 of the donors, 276 Gb of sequence data and approximately 100 million unique TCR beta sequences from some 170 million T cells were reported. An early release covering 500 to 750 HLA-typed donors comprised roughly 300 gigabases of sequencing data and around 80 million unique TCR sequences. Among the roughly 380 genotyped donors, roughly 80% belonged to the genetic ancestry cluster associated with self-reported Caucasian donors. The study aimed to test whether cataloging public T cell receptors could reveal signatures of past pathogen exposure. The T cell repertoires of 670 or so subjects were profiled by immunosequencing and related to cytomegalovirus serostatus. Besides the first cohort of some 670 subjects, a separate validation cohort made up of some 110 different subjects was used. To predict cytomegalovirus infection status, the study brought together high-throughput TCR immunosequencing, statistical association of individual TCRs with disease status, and machine learning. A later analysis re-analyzed previously published TCR beta repertoires from several hundred donors and added high-resolution HLA genotyping to study TCR occurrence patterns. In the later analysis, no new phenotypic data were used to find candidate immune exposures; instead, reliance was placed on TCR beta sequences and their occurrence across donors. To decide whether each TCR beta V gene segment behaved as functional or pseudogenic, an earlier analysis of nearly 600 of the donors relied on high-throughput TCR beta sequencing. Alongside the repertoire data, information on donor age, sex, ethnicity and CMV serostatus was compiled. A later genetic analysis used genome-wide SNP genotypes for about 60% of the roughly 700 donors, treating that subset as a discovery cohort. All discovery cohort repertoires had been generated on a single sequencing platform. HLA typing included class I and class II loci at four-digit resolution. Typing coverage differed by locus: A, B, C, DRB1 and DQB1 were typed in roughly 629-630 donors, DQA1 in roughly 510, DPA1 in around 610, and DPB1 in 450 to 480. Because of strong linkage in the cohort, a few DR-DQ haplotypes were treated as single units for association and clustering. Among around 400 genotyped donors of the cohort, an average of around 250,000 unique TCR beta nucleotide sequences was sequenced per donor, of which about 19% were non-productive.

This clone was counted between two and nine times. It lacks a known antigen. No much larger clone exists at a distance of one base, and base qualities are not known. The cohort comprised some 730 healthy bone marrow donors. All cohort members were sampled while nominally healthy, although unrecorded immune exposures were likely present. The donor was CMV seronegative and belonged to the group of several hundred seronegative cohort members. Each donor provided a peripheral blood sample, and peripheral blood mononuclear cells were used for TCR beta sequencing. The Qiagen DNeasy Blood Extraction Kit was used to extract genomic DNA from the blood cell samples. V gives up 3 bases and J gives up 3 bases, and the segment between their germline ends measures 11 bases. The germline V gene (reference sequence) supplies CDR1 MNHEY and CDR2 SMNVEV. The CDR3 spans 14 residues, from the cysteine through the phenylalanine. Only CDR3 DNA remains: 42 bases, in frame from the first base.

Library construction relied on the immunoSEQ multiplex PCR assay. For the multiplex PCR, a mixture combining 60 forward primers for TCR Vbeta segments and 13 reverse primers for TCR Jbeta segments was used. The CDR3 region of rearranged TCR beta genes was amplified from genomic DNA by a multiplex PCR assay. On the Illumina HiSeq System, the amplified TCR beta libraries were sequenced as 87-base-pair reads. In the original analysis: A later analysis counted about 80 million unique TCR beta chains across the 650 to 700 repertoires, and around 9.9 million of these chains were shared by at least two donors. Raw reads were error-corrected and collapsed into unique sequences with a nearest-neighbor algorithm that merged closely related sequences to remove PCR and sequencing errors. To assign V, D and J gene segments, CDR3 sequences were aligned to IMGT reference sequences. For a sequence to be retained, a match of at least six nucleotides to both a V gene segment and a J gene segment was required. A rearrangement was called productive if the CDR3 had no stop codons and remained in frame with V and J, and every other rearrangement was called non-productive. CDR3 was defined by IMGT convention, running from the second conserved V-encoded cysteine to the conserved J-encoded phenylalanine. In an earlier analysis of around 540 of the donors, sequences lacking an unambiguous match to a single V gene segment were excluded. In an earlier analysis of 500 to 750 of the donors, V segments were called functional above 56.7% productive rearrangements and were called segregating when the between-donor standard deviation exceeded 5%. To diagnose cytomegalovirus status from the catalog of TCR beta chain sequences, a statistical classification framework was built. A later analysis assigned V and J genes by comparing TCR nucleotide sequences with IMGT/GENE-DB human TR gene sequences. Using the TCRdist pipeline, a later analysis assigned CDR3 sequences along with most-parsimonious VDJ recombination scenarios. In a later analysis, each TCR beta chain was defined by its CDR3 amino acid sequence together with its V-gene family, and reads without a unique V-gene family were excluded. A later analysis removed several hundred highly shared, low-generation-probability nucleotide sequences to deal with suspected cross-contamination and a sequencing artifact. In a later analysis, a clonal expansion index was calculated for each public chain from normalized within-repertoire ranks of inferred template counts. Generation probabilities in a later analysis came from a VDJ recombination model fitted to out-of-frame rearrangements, and those results were checked against IGoR. Hypergeometric tests were used in a later analysis to score TCR-TCR, TCR-HLA and TCR-CMV co-occurrence, with a repertoire-size bias correction applied to the TCR pairs. A later analysis estimated false discovery rates by permuting HLA or CMV assignments 20 times. A later analysis grouped co-occurring TCRs with DBSCAN, adding TCRdist sequence similarity when clustering within HLA-allele-positive subsets. Repertoires with fewer than 30,000 or more than 120,000 public chains were left out of co-occurrence clustering, as were about five repertoires with anomalous nucleotide sharing. Sourced from immuneACCESS, this table was stored by TCRdb with only in-frame sequences that have V and J called. A share of the clones is absent; for the studies checked, an unresolved V gene accounts for under half, and the remainder has no known explanation. That table supplies the V and J calls and clone size; D and trimming were determined from the DNA. This sample gives 100,000 to 150,000 clones in total; approximately 77% of them show up just once. The top ten clonotypes cover 0.8% to 0.95% of the sample.

Study-wide conclusions, independent of this receptor: At a false discovery rate of 0.05, a later analysis linked under 20,000 TCR beta sequences to specific HLA alleles. In a later analysis, most CMV-associated TCR beta chains were found to appear HLA-restricted, with HLA associations seemingly driven largely by CMV exposure. Most TCR sequences were observed very rarely across donors, whereas some public TCRs were present in many individuals. This cohort had only TCR beta chains sequenced, and the lack of alpha or paired-chain data limited which features could be detected. A cluster of highly shared sequence variants was judged likely to be a technical artifact of the sequencing pipeline. According to a later genetic analysis, donors in an Asian-associated ancestry cluster had fewer N-insertions in productive TCRs than the approximately 700-donor mean. Strong co-occurrence of HLA alleles, especially DR and DQ, made assigning TCR associations to individual alleles difficult. A further reported finding was that TCR beta sequences accurately predicted the HLA-A and HLA-B alleles for most subjects in the first cohort. The classifier was reported to diagnose cytomegalovirus status with high specificity and sensitivity in both the original cohort and the validation cohort. According to the authors, the approach could potentially be generalized to other disease states and immunological phenotypes. Compared with equally common non-associated chains, HLA-associated TCR beta chains in a later analysis were more clonally expanded and had lower generation probabilities. Roughly uniform sequencing depth across donors was assumed in presence/absence analyses, although this assumption may not hold. For the cohort, immune exposure information was limited to CMV serostatus. In an earlier analysis of some 500 of the donors, most TCR beta V segments appeared in productive rearrangements about 90% or about 30% of the time, broadly matching IMGT annotations. According to a later analysis, parvovirus B19, influenza, CMV and Epstein-Barr virus appeared linked to several top co-occurrence clusters. Correlated functional status among segregating V segments might be attributable to linkage disequilibrium, but an unknown experimental factor could not be ruled out. Because some donors lacked HLA typing at each locus, the association tests relied only on the typed subset. In a later analysis, the rate of TCR association differed among HLA loci, with DRB1 alleles having the most associated TCRs and HLA-C alleles having the fewest. In vitro tests confirmed that three of the cytomegalovirus-associated TCR beta chains recognize cytomegalovirus antigens. Because the 87-base-pair reads could not distinguish some IMGT-functional V segments, including TRBV6-2 and TRBV6-3, those segments were excluded. The earlier analysis of 587 of the donors excluded seventeen rarely observed V segments, including chromosome 9 orphons, because counts were too low. The study gave a list of 150 to 200 TCR beta chains associated with cytomegalovirus. A later genetic analysis associated a missense DCLRE1C variant with V-gene and J-gene trimming of TCR beta chains, and an independent cohort replicated the association.

Sequences were obtained from PBMCs. The clonotype was recovered from a woman aged 55-75 years in good health and CMV-seronegative. The rearrangement joined TRBV27 to TRBJ1-2; the D gene lacks a confident call. The CDR3 has the sequence CASSFRGRDYGYTF. At the DNA level, the sequence is TGTGCCAGCAGTTTCCGGGGTAGGGACTATGGCTACACCTTC.